Here is one T cell receptor (beta chain) with its context. The target antigen is unknown. Amplification used 60 Vbeta primers and 13 Jbeta primers. This table comes from immunoSEQ multiplex PCR, and its TCRdb copy is limited to in-frame clones, with some not included. The sample yields 100,000 to 130,000 clones, about 81% seen once. These data originate in a study of cytomegalovirus exposure and HLA in healthy donors. Study-wide points: Using the classifier, cytomegalovirus status was reportedly diagnosed with high specificity and sensitivity.

Germline CDR1 SGHRS, CDR2 YFSETQ. The CDR3 is made up of 16 amino acids. V gave up 1 base and J gave up 3 bases; unmatched junction bases: 3. This sequence originates from a man aged 25-45 years in good health and CMV-seropositive. The sequenced sample consisted of PBMCs. This sequence joins TRBV5-1 and TRBJ2-3; 12 nucleotides line up with TRBD2. The CDR3 DNA reads as TGCGCCAGCAGCTTGCCTAGCGGGGGGGTAACAGATACGCAGTATTTT. It specifies CASSLPSGGVTDTQYF.